These T cell receptor beta chains were read from a single sample in a study of cytotoxic CD8 clonotypes in ibrutinib-treated CLL. Clones were sequenced by immunoSEQ multiplex PCR, and TCRdb holds only the in-frame ones, with some missing. Of roughly 13,000 clones listed, around 48% are singletons. Source: PBMCs, taken at a roughly 22-month disease-progression time point, from a patient treated with ibrutinib. All receptors come from a human donor with chronic lymphocytic leukemia. Both conserved end residues are part of each CDR3. The D gene is left open where the match is weak. For some rows the clone size is stated as once, few or many, or as a class when expanded; others skip it.

d_gene	v_gene	j_gene	abundance	CDR3aa	CDR3nt
.	TRBV7-9	TRBJ1-1	.	CASSYPTAGRVDEAFF	TGTGCCAGCAGCTACCCTACCGCTGGCAGGGTGGATGAAGCTTTCTTT
.	TRBV9	TRBJ2-5	few	CASSVGGFQETQYF	TGTGCCAGCAGCGTAGGAGGTTTCCAAGAGACCCAGTACTTC
.	TRBV4-1	TRBJ1-2	.	CASSQDGRLNYGYTF	TGCGCCAGCAGCCAAGATGGACGGTTAAACTATGGCTACACCTTC
.	TRBV7-9	TRBJ1-1	few	CASTRLGLNTEAFF	TGTGCCAGCACCAGACTGGGCCTGAACACTGAAGCTTTCTTT
TRBD2	TRBV7-2	TRBJ2-3	.	CASSWRGLAGGPTDTQYF	TGTGCCAGCAGCTGGAGGGGACTAGCGGGGGGTCCCACAGATACGCAGTATTTT
TRBD1	TRBV11-2	TRBJ2-5	.	CASSPGGIGQETQYF	TGTGCCAGCAGCCCAGGGGGCATTGGCCAAGAGACCCAGTACTTC
.	TRBV7-9	TRBJ1-2	.	CASSLSGLDYGYTF	TGTGCCAGCAGCTTATCAGGTTTAGACTATGGCTACACCTTC
.	TRBV19	TRBJ2-3	.	CASSTLLGTDTQYF	TGTGCCAGTAGTACGTTGTTGGGCACAGATACGCAGTATTTT
.	TRBV15	TRBJ2-7	.	CATSRRETYEQYF	TGTGCCACCAGCAGAAGGGAGACCTACGAGCAGTACTTC
TRBD1	TRBV6-1	TRBJ2-3	.	CASTKGDSYTDTQYF	TGTGCCAGCACCAAAGGGGACAGCTACACAGATACGCAGTATTTT
.	TRBV6-1	TRBJ1-1	once	CASSAQMNTEAFF	TGTGCCAGCAGTGCTCAAATGAACACTGAAGCTTTCTTT
.	TRBV6-6	TRBJ2-7	.	CASSYVKGRTSYEQYF	TGTGCCAGCAGTTACGTAAAGGGGAGGACCTCCTACGAGCAGTACTTC
.	TRBV19	TRBJ1-5	.	CASMGNQPQHF	TGTGCCAGTATGGGAAATCAGCCCCAGCATTTT
TRBD1	TRBV19	TRBJ1-6	few	CASSNRQGERDSPLHF	TGTGCCAGTAGTAACCGACAGGGGGAAAGGGATTCACCCCTCCACTTT
.	TRBV18	TRBJ2-2	.	CASSPRLNTGELFF	TGTGCCAGCTCACCGCGATTGAACACCGGGGAGCTGTTTTTT
.	TRBV7-9	TRBJ2-7	few	CASSLRMGGVVDEQYF	TGTGCCAGCAGCTTAAGGATGGGGGGTGTTGTGGACGAGCAGTACTTC
.	TRBV9	TRBJ2-2	.	CASTVDTGELFF	TGTGCCAGCACGGTGGACACCGGGGAGCTGTTTTTT